This record covers a single T cell receptor beta chain. Its cognate antigen is unknown. The data derive from a study of T cells in Graves' hyperthyroidism and ophthalmopathy. The overall study: Peripheral blood was taken when the disease was first diagnosed, before any treatment began.

The study excluded patients with uncontrolled infection, other autoimmune disease, pregnancy or lactation. Researchers amplified the TCR beta CDR3 regions from RNA transcripts. RT-PCR in the first round (using the HTBI primer set) targeted the TCR CDR3. TCRdb independently ran MiXCR on the multiplex PCR reads; one entry per CDR3 protein. The sample lists over 350,000 distinct CDR3 sequences; about 14% were seen once. Study observations and caveats: Ophthalmopathy onset followed model prediction by a median around 6.9 months.

The CDR3 covers 13 residues. Per germline, CDR1 MNHEY and CDR2 SMNVEV (reference sequence). Trimming pared 2 bases from V and 9 bases from J, leaving 11 bases between. The chain uses TRBV27 and TRBJ1-5; a weak D match, TRBD1 (6 bases). Sequencing was carried out using blood. The receptor was derived from a man aged 50 to 59 with Graves' ophthalmopathy. This CDR3 reads CASSLGGIRPQHF. CDR3 in DNA: TGTGCCAGCAGTTTAGGGGGCATCCGGCCCCAGCATTTT.